The rows below give T cell receptor beta chains drawn from one sample of a study of early T cells in non-severe SARS-CoV-2 infection. Each CDR3 protein gets one entry after TCRdb re-called the 5' RACE reads with MiXCR. The sample gives approximately 110,000 distinct CDR3 sequences, under 15% of which show up once; 21% is in the top ten. The specimen sequenced was whole blood. The source is an adult who was a healthcare worker with PCR-confirmed SARS-CoV-2 infection or an uninfected control (not recorded which). The CDR3 runs from the conserved cysteine through the conserved F or W. D genes are given only for firm matches. Rows may omit the clone size; those that give it use once, few, many or a size class.

>TRBV5-1|15|-|TRBJ1-5|many
CASSLRGGPNQPQHF
TGCGCCAGCAGCTTGCGAGGCGGCCCCAATCAGCCCCAGCATTTT
>TRBV11-2|14|-|TRBJ2-3|-
CASSPWDGTDTQYF
TGTGCCAGCAGCCCTTGGGACGGCACAGATACGCAGTATTTT
>TRBV4-1|15|-|TRBJ2-1|few
CASSQEPTGFNEQFF
TGCGCCAGCAGCCAAGAACCCACGGGATTCAATGAGCAGTTCTTC
>TRBV15|13|TRBD2|TRBJ2-7|-
CASGTSGAGEQYF
TGTGCCAGCGGGACTAGCGGGGCGGGCGAGCAGTACTTC
>TRBV24-1|15|-|TRBJ2-1|few
CATSDSRTGSNEQFF
TGTGCCACCAGTGATTCGCGTACAGGGAGCAATGAGCAGTTCTTC
>TRBV12-3/TRBV12-4|13|-|TRBJ2-5|few
CASSFAGQETQYF
TGTGCCAGCAGTTTCGCCGGGCAAGAGACCCAGTACTTC
>TRBV13|14|-|TRBJ2-5|-
CASSLADSQETQYF
TGTGCCAGCAGCTTAGCGGACAGTCAAGAGACCCAGTACTTC
>TRBV7-9|16|TRBD2|TRBJ2-7|-
CASSLSGGHTGNEQYF
TGTGCCAGCAGCTTAAGCGGGGGACATACAGGCAACGAGCAGTACTTC
>TRBV3-1|15|-|TRBJ2-7|many
CASSLSTDGSYEQYF
TGTGCCAGCAGCCTCTCCACCGACGGCTCCTACGAGCAGTACTTC
>TRBV10-3|11|-|TRBJ1-4|few
CAISEGAKLFF
TGTGCCATCAGTGAGGGTGCAAAACTGTTTTTT
>TRBV5-1|17|TRBD1|TRBJ2-5|-
CASSTPTGGQYQETQYF
TGCGCCAGCAGCACACCTACAGGGGGCCAGTACCAAGAGACCCAGTACTTC
>TRBV7-9|14|TRBD1|TRBJ1-3|few
CASSLTGAGNTIYF
TGTGCCAGCAGCTTAACAGGGGCTGGAAACACCATATATTTT
>TRBV6-5|12|-|TRBJ2-3|few
CASNRPPDTQYF
TGTGCCAGCAATCGTCCGCCAGATACGCAGTATTTT
>TRBV13|14|-|TRBJ1-1|many
CASSLRWDGTEAFF
TGTGCCAGCAGCTTAAGGTGGGATGGCACTGAAGCTTTCTTT
>TRBV6-6|14|-|TRBJ1-1|many
CASRAGTGNTEAFF
TGTGCCAGCAGAGCGGGTACGGGGAACACTGAAGCTTTCTTT
>TRBV18|14|TRBD1|TRBJ1-4|many
CASSPGTGDEKLFF
TGTGCCAGCTCACCGGGCACAGGGGATGAAAAACTGTTTTTT
>TRBV3-1|15|-|TRBJ2-7|-
CASSQVGTIAYEQYF
TGTGCCAGCAGCCAAGTTGGGACCATAGCCTACGAGCAGTACTTC
>TRBV12-3/TRBV12-4|13|-|TRBJ1-5|few
CASREGSNQPQHF
TGTGCCAGCAGAGAAGGGAGCAATCAGCCCCAGCATTTT
>TRBV12-3/TRBV12-4|16|-|TRBJ2-3|few
CASSPSSRGSTDTQYF
TGTGCCAGCAGCCCCTCATCGCGGGGAAGCACAGATACGCAGTATTTT
>TRBV21-1|14|-|TRBJ1-3|-
CASSKQGARNTIYF
TGTGCCAGCAGTAAACAGGGGGCTCGAAACACCATATATTTT
>TRBV6-4|14|TRBD2|TRBJ2-3|many
CASSSSGGTDTQYF
TGTGCCAGCTCCTCTAGCGGGGGCACAGATACGCAGTATTTT
>TRBV20-1|13|-|TRBJ1-2|-
CSATTGANYGYTF
TGCAGTGCAACAACAGGTGCTAACTATGGCTACACCTTC
>TRBV9|14|-|TRBJ1-2|many
CASSVEVVGHGYTF
TGTGCCAGCAGCGTAGAGGTTGTAGGGCACGGCTACACCTTC
>TRBV25-1|16|TRBD2|TRBJ2-4|few
CASSDGSGVIKNIQYF
TGTGCCAGCAGTGACGGGAGCGGGGTGATCAAAAACATTCAGTACTTC
>TRBV6-5|15|TRBD2|TRBJ2-1|-
CASSPTSGSYNEQFF
TGTGCCAGCAGTCCAACTAGCGGCTCCTACAATGAGCAGTTCTTC
>TRBV5-1|16|TRBD2|TRBJ2-5|-
CASSYGASGGQETQYF
TGCGCCAGCAGCTACGGTGCTAGCGGGGGACAAGAGACCCAGTACTTC
>TRBV30|17|TRBD1|TRBJ2-2|many
CAWLPGTGITNTGELFF
TGTGCCTGGCTTCCCGGGACAGGGATCACCAACACCGGGGAGCTGTTTTTT
>TRBV12-3/TRBV12-4|14|-|TRBJ1-1|few
CASSSQTGWTEAFF
TGTGCCAGCAGTTCGCAAACAGGGTGGACTGAAGCTTTCTTT
>TRBV19|14|-|TRBJ2-3|few
CASSWSGRTDTQYF
TGTGCCAGTAGTTGGTCAGGTCGCACAGATACGCAGTATTTT
>TRBV7-9|13|-|TRBJ2-4|-
CASSSRAKNIQYF
TGTGCCAGCAGCTCGCGGGCCAAAAACATTCAGTACTTC
>TRBV6-6|17|TRBD2|TRBJ2-3|few
CASSYSGAGGPIDTQYF
TGTGCCAGCAGTTACTCGGGAGCGGGGGGGCCGATAGATACGCAGTATTTT
>TRBV11-2|15|-|TRBJ2-6|-
CASSYQSSGANVLTF
TGTGCCAGCAGCTACCAGTCCTCTGGGGCCAACGTCCTGACTTTC
>TRBV6-1|16|-|TRBJ2-1|few
CASSQEAGVVGGEQFF
TGTGCCAGCAGCCAGGAGGCAGGGGTCGTAGGGGGTGAGCAGTTCTTC
>TRBV4-1|13|-|TRBJ2-7|few
CASSPVRDYEQYF
TGCGCCAGCAGCCCGGTCAGGGATTACGAGCAGTACTTC
>TRBV20-1|14|-|TRBJ1-1|many
CSARGGRVNTEAFF
TGCAGTGCTAGGGGGGGTCGGGTGAACACTGAAGCTTTCTTT